Listed here are 23 T cell receptor beta chains from one sample, sequenced in a study of memory CD4+ T cells and cytomegalovirus serostatus. Sequenced by immunoSEQ multiplex PCR; TCRdb stores in-frame clones only, minus some. The data hold around 25,000 clones, with roughly 76% observed a single time. The sort gate was single viable CD3+CD4+CD8-CD45RO+ cells for memory CD4+ T cells. Sequencing was done on a sample of memory CD4+ T cells from blood. The receptors were sampled from an adult in good health and CMV-seronegative.

The V call is TRBV18, the J call TRBJ2-7; D tentatively reads TRBD1 or TRBD2 (5 bases each). CDR1 and CDR2 (germline): KGHSH, LQKENI. V was trimmed by 4 bases and J by 2 bases, leaving 12 bases between them. The CDR3 spans 14 residues. The CDR3 DNA is TGTGCCAGCTCACAAAGGGGAGTCGCCTACGAGCAGTACTTC. It yields the protein CASSQRGVAYEQYF.

The rearrangement joins TRBV19 to TRBJ1-5; 10 bases line up with TRBD1. The CDR3 is made up of 15 amino acids. In germline, CDR1 is LNHDA, CDR2 SQIVND (reference sequence). V was pared by 9 bases and J by 5 bases, with 10 bases of the junction left unmatched. The CDR3 sequence: CASKGQGIVDQPQHF. CDR3 sequence (DNA): TGTGCCAGCAAGGGACAGGGGATTGTCGATCAGCCCCAGCATTTT.

The chain links TRBV18 to TRBJ2-7; 7 nucleotides align to TRBD1. From germline, CDR1 is KGHSH and CDR2 LQKENI. This CDR3 is 15 amino acids long. V dropped 4 bases and J dropped 2; count of bases not matched to a gene: 8. The CDR3 loop reads CASSLRDRTAYEQYF. The CDR3 bases are TGTGCCAGCTCACTGAGGGACAGAACTGCCTACGAGCAGTACTTC. Looking up the rest from reference TRBV18 and TRBJ2-7 gives the full variable domain: NAGVMQNPRHLVRRRGQEARLRCSPMKGHSHVYWYRQLPEEGLKFMVYLQKENIIDESGMPKERFSAEFPKEGPSILRIQQVVRGDSAAYFCASSLRDRTAYEQYFGPGTRLTVT.

The chain uses TRBV18 and TRBJ1-1, with TRBD1 matching 8 bases. The trim removed 2 bases at V and 6 bases at J, leaving 5 bases unmatched. The germline V gene encodes CDR1 KGHSH and CDR2 LQKENI. The CDR3 extends over 14 amino acids. CDR3 bases: TGTGCCAGCTCACCAACAGGGGGGGGCTCTGAAGCTTTCTTT. It codes for CASSPTGGGSEAFF.

The chain recombines TRBV7-2 with TRBJ2-1; 10 bases agree with TRBD2. Germline lookup yields CDR1 SGHTA and CDR2 FQGNSA. This CDR3 region has 17 residues. With V trimmed by 1 base and J by 9 bases, 12 bases remained unmatched. In nucleotides, the CDR3 is TGTGCCAGCAGCTTAGTTCCGCTAGCGGGAGCCTCAGGTGAGCAGTTCTTC. Encoded protein: CASSLVPLAGASGEQFF.

The chain uses TRBV6-5 and TRBJ2-3, with a weak D call TRBD2 (6 bases). V dropped 6 bases and J dropped 6 bases, with 7 bases sitting between them. CDR1 and CDR2 from the germline V gene are MNHEY and SVGAGI. The CDR3 runs to 11 residues. In nucleotides, the CDR3 is TGTGCCAGCAGGGAGGGGGATACGCAGTATTTT. This translates into CASREGDTQYF.

By sample share, this clone is medium-sized. CDR3 sequence: CAGHRLNEKLFF. CDR3 DNA: TGTGCCGGACACAGGCTTAATGAAAAACTGTTTTTT. The chain employs TRBV2 and TRBJ1-4, with D perhaps TRBD1 (5 bases). The CDR3 has 12 residues. The V end lost 11 bases, the J end lost 4 bases, and 11 bases lay between the germline ends. CDR1 is SNHLY and CDR2 is FYNNEI in the germline V gene.

This chain connects TRBV11-2 to TRBJ2-7; 9 bases are a match to TRBD2. V shed 4 bases, J shed 4 bases, and the junction held 5 bases outside the gene matches. Germline assignment: CDR1 SGHAT and CDR2 FQNNGV. CDR3 length: 14 amino acids. CDR3 sequence (DNA): TGTGCCAGCAGCTATCGCGGGAGGGGATACGAGCAGTACTTC. It codes for CASSYRGRGYEQYF. Filled out from reference TRBV11-2 and TRBJ2-7, the complete variable domain reads EAGVAQSPRYKIIEKRQSVAFWCNPISGHATLYWYQQILGQGPKLLIQFQNNGVVDDSQLPKDRFSAERLKGVDSTLKIQPAKLEDSAVYLCASSYRGRGYEQYFGPGTRLTVT.

The chain recombines TRBV6-5 with TRBJ2-7; no reliable D call. This CDR3 is 11 amino acids long. V lost 11 bases, J lost 2 bases, and 10 bases lay in between. Germline V gives CDR1 MNHEY, CDR2 SVGAGI. CDR3 nucleotides: TGTGCCTCCCAAGGGACCTACGAGCAGTACTTC. It translates to CASQGTYEQYF.

This clone was recorded a few times. The V call is TRBV9, the J call TRBJ2-1; D might be TRBD1 (5 bases). The CDR3 covers 16 residues. V gave up 0 bases and J gave up 4 bases, with 14 bases separating them. Germline CDR1 reads SGDLS; CDR2 reads YYNGEE. The CDR3, as DNA: TGTGCCAGCAGCGTAGAACCGGCAGGGTCGTACAATGAGCAGTTCTTC. This translates into CASSVEPAGSYNEQFF.

In its sample, this clone is medium-sized. The chain combines TRBV6-5 with TRBJ1-2, with 10 positions matching TRBD1. This CDR3 has 15 amino acids. CDR1 is MNHEY and CDR2 is SVGAGI in the germline V gene. The ends lost 6 bases at V and 2 bases at J; junction bases unmatched: 6. The CDR3 loop reads CASRLRQGANYGYTF. CDR3 in DNA: TGTGCCAGCAGACTTAGACAGGGGGCGAACTATGGCTACACCTTC.

The rearrangement uses TRBV5-6 and TRBJ1-2; D is unresolved. CDR3 length equals 15 residues. The V gene lost 6 bases and the J gene lost 0 bases, with 15 bases spanning the gap. The V gene's germline CDR1 is SGHDT and CDR2 YYEEEE. In nucleotides, the CDR3 is TGTGCCAGCACCCCGCTCCCTAGCGCTAACTATGGCTACACCTTC. Translated: CASTPLPSANYGYTF.

Only one count was recorded for this clone. The chain recombines TRBV15 with TRBJ1-5, with 8 nucleotides matching TRBD1. The CDR3 covers 15 residues. Germline CDR1 and CDR2: LNHNV and YYDKDF (reference sequence). With V trimmed by 3 bases and J by 6 bases, 7 bases remained unmatched. CDR3 sequence reads: CATSSGRGRGQPQHF. In nucleotides, the CDR3 is TGTGCCACCAGCAGTGGCAGGGGGCGCGGTCAGCCCCAGCATTTT.

The rearrangement joins TRBV7-8 to TRBJ1-1; TRBD1 is a possible D gene (5 bases). The V end was cut by 5 bases, the J end by 0 bases, with 10 bases between. This CDR3 comprises 14 residues. Germline V gives CDR1 SGHVS, CDR2 FQNEAQ. CDR3 amino acids: CASSLQGMNTEAFF. CDR3 in DNA: TGTGCCAGCAGCCTGCAGGGTATGAACACTGAAGCTTTCTTT.

This sequence joins TRBV6-6 and TRBJ2-7; D remains ambiguous. The CDR3 is made up of 15 amino acids. Trimming left V 2 bases short and J 2 bases short, with 13 bases between. Germline loops: CDR1 MNHNY, CDR2 SVGAGI (reference sequence). The CDR3 DNA follows: TGTGCCAGCAGTTACAGGATGGATCCCCCCTACGAGCAGTACTTC. Its translation: CASSYRMDPPYEQYF.

The chain links TRBV19 to TRBJ2-3, with 16 bases identical to TRBD2. CDR3 length: 16 amino acids. The ends lost 7 bases at V and 9 bases at J; junction bases unmatched: 10. Germline CDR1 reads LNHDA; CDR2 reads SQIVND (reference sequence). The CDR3 nucleotides are TGTGCCAGTACCCAGCAGGGACTAGCGGGAGGGCAGACGCAGTATTTT. This encodes CASTQQGLAGGQTQYF. Full variable domain (outside the CDR3, taken from reference TRBV19 and TRBJ2-3): DGGITQSPKYLFRKEGQNVTLSCEQNLNHDAMYWYRQDPGQGLRLIYYSQIVNDFQKGDIAEGYSVSREKKESFPLTVTSAQKNPTAFYLCASTQQGLAGGQTQYFGPGTRLTVL.

The chain uses TRBV29-1 and TRBJ2-2; the match to TRBD2 covers 9 bases. V was pared by 4 bases and J by 2 bases, with 5 bases of the junction left unmatched. This CDR3 comprises 15 residues. Germline values: CDR1 SQVTM, CDR2 ANQGSEA. The CDR3 region has the DNA TGCAGCGTTGCGAGGACTAGCGTAAACACCGGGGAGCTGTTTTTT. Translation: CSVARTSVNTGELFF.

This clone was detected only once. The chain uses TRBV6-1 and TRBJ2-4, with D maybe TRBD1 (7 bases). CDR1 is MNHNS, CDR2 SASEGT, per germline. Trimming left V 4 bases short and J 1 base short, with 8 bases between. CDR3 length equals 14 residues. Written as DNA, the CDR3 is TGTGCCAGCAGTGCAGGGGGGGCCAAAAACATTCAGTACTTC. Its protein product is CASSAGGAKNIQYF.

J is TRBJ1-4 and V is TRBV28, with D possibly being TRBD1 (6 bases). V was clipped by 7 bases and J by 6 bases, with 15 bases between them. The CDR3 contains 14 residues. Germline-derived CDR1 and CDR2 are MDHEN and SYDVKM. The CDR3 DNA reads as TGTGCCAGCACGATACAGGGATGGGATGAAAAACTGTTTTTT. Translating gives CASTIQGWDEKLFF.

In this sample, this clone turned up a few times. V usage is TRBV29-1 and J usage is TRBJ1-1, with D perhaps TRBD1 (6 bases). Germline assignment: CDR1 SQVTM and CDR2 ANQGSEA. Deletions cut 6 bases from V and 2 bases from J, with 16 bases between. This CDR3 comprises 14 residues. CDR3 loop: CSVGTITRNTEAFF. DNA for the CDR3: TGCAGCGTGGGGACAATCACGCGAAACACTGAAGCTTTCTTT.

The chain is built from TRBV11-2 and TRBJ2-3; D may match TRBD1 or TRBD2 (5 bases each). This CDR3 is 16 amino acids long. In germline, CDR1 is SGHAT, CDR2 FQNNGV. Deletions cut 5 bases from V and 2 bases from J, with 17 bases between. Here the CDR3 reads CASSLGVDALTDTQYF. CDR3 nucleotides: TGTGCCAGCAGCCTGGGGGTAGATGCACTCACAGATACGCAGTATTTT.

V usage is TRBV6-1 and J usage is TRBJ2-3, with D possibly being TRBD1 or TRBD2 (5 bases each). V lost 6 bases, J lost 2 bases, and 9 bases lay in between. Germline V gene sequence: CDR1 MNHNS, CDR2 SASEGT. The CDR3 runs 13 residues. The CDR3 sequence: CASRRGFTDTQYF. The CDR3 bases are TGTGCCAGCAGGAGGGGCTTCACAGATACGCAGTATTTT.

This clone was found a few times. The chain uses TRBV15 and TRBJ1-1; D is ambiguous. Trimming took off 0 bases at V and 1 base at J, with 9 bases between the two ends. Germline values: CDR1 LNHNV, CDR2 YYDKDF (reference sequence). This CDR3 spans 15 amino acids. This CDR3 reads CATSRDKSRNTEAFF. CDR3 coding DNA: TGTGCCACCAGCAGAGATAAAAGCAGGAACACTGAAGCTTTCTTT.